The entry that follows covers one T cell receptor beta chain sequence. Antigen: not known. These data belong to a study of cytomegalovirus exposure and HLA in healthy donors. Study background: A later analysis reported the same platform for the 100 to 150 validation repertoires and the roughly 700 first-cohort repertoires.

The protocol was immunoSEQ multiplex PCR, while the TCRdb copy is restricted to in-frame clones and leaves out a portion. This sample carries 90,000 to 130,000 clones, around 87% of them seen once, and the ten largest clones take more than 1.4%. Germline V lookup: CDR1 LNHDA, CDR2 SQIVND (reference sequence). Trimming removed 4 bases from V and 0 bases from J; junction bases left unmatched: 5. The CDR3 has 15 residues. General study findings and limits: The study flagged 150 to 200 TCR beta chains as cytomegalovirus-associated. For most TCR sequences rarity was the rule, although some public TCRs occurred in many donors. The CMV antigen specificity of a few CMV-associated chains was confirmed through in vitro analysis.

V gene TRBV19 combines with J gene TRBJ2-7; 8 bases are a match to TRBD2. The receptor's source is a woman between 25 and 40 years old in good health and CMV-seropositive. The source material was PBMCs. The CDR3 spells CASSRGLGSSYEQYF. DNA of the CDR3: TGTGCCAGTAGTAGGGGACTAGGCTCCTCCTACGAGCAGTACTTC.